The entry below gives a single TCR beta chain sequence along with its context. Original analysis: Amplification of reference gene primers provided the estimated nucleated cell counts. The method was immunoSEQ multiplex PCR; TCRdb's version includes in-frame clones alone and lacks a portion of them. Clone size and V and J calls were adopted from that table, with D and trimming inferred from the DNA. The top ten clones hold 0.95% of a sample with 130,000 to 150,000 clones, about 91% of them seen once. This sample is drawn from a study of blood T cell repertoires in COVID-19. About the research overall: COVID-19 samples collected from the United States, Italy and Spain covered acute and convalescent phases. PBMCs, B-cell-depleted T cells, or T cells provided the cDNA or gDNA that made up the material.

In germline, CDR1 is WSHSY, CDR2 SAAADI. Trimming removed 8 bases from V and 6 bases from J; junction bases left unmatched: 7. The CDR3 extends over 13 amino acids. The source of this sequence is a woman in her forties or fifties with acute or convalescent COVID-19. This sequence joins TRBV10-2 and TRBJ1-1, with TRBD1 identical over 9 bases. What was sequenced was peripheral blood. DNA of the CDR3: TGCGCCAGCTCGGGACAGGGTGGCGCTGAAGCTTTCTTT. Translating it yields CASSGQGGAEAFF.